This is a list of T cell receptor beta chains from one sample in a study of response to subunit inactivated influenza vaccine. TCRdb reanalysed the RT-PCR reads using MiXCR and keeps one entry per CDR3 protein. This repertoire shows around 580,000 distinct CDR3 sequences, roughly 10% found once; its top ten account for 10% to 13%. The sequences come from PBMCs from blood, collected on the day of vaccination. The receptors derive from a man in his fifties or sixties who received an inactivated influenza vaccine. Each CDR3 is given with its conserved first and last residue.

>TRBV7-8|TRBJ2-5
CASSLLTDREQYF
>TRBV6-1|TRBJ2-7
CASRREGPYEQYF
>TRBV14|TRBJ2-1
CASSQTTRSSYNEQFF
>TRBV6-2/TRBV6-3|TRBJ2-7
CASSYSRLAGLGEQYF
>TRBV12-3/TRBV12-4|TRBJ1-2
CASSMGQGWNYGYTF
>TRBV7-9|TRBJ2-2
CASSSLVRELFF
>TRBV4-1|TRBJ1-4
CASSPLSRPGRTNEKLFF
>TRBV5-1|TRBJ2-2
CASSLAYTNTGELFF
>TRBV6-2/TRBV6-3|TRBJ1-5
CASSYGRPGRVNQPQHF
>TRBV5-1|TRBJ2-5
CASSLGGFETQYF
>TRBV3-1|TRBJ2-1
CASSQRLAVYNEQFF
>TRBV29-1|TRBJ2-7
CSVEDWGSQQYF